The 5 T cell receptor beta chains given below trace back to one sample, sequenced in a study of blood T cell repertoires in COVID-19. Repertoires were generated with immunoSEQ multiplex PCR, while TCRdb's copy carries only in-frame clones and drops some. The repertoire holds around 180,000 clones, with approximately 92% as singletons. The source material was PBMCs or T cells enriched from blood (not recorded which). Receptors were obtained from a woman aged 40 to 50 with acute COVID-19.

This chain joins TRBV6-5 and TRBJ1-2, with 10 nucleotides matching TRBD1. The germline CDR1 and CDR2 sequences are MNHEY and SVGAGI. This CDR3 comprises 16 residues. V shed 0 bases and J 5 bases; nucleotides not matched to a gene: 6. CDR3: CASSYSGQGNPYGYTF. CDR3 DNA sequence: TGTGCCAGCAGTTACTCGGGACAGGGGAACCCTTATGGCTACACCTTC.

The genes are TRBV18 and TRBJ1-2; 8 bases map to TRBD1. The V gene end was trimmed by 3 bases and the J gene end by 0 bases; junction bases not matched to a gene: 12. Per germline, CDR1 KGHSH and CDR2 LQKENI. The CDR3 sequence is 18 residues long. CDR3 loop: CASSPIRDRSFANYGYTF. For the CDR3, the DNA is TGTGCCAGCTCACCTATTCGGGACAGGTCTTTCGCTAACTATGGCTACACCTTC.

The V gene is TRBV11-2, the J gene TRBJ2-2; TRBD2 matches at 8 bases. CDR3 length: 15 residues. Per germline, CDR1 SGHAT and CDR2 FQNNGV. Trimming took 5 bases from V and 4 from J; bases not matched to a gene: 6. The CDR3 region is CASSLGRGATGELFF. CDR3 nucleotides: TGTGCCAGCAGCCTCGGGAGGGGCGCCACCGGGGAGCTGTTTTTT.

The J gene is TRBJ1-2, the V gene TRBV29-1; the match to TRBD1 covers 8 bases. With 4 bases clipped from V and 2 bases from J, the junction kept 0 bases outside the gene matches. Germline V gene data show CDR1 as SQVTM and CDR2 as ANQGSEA. This CDR3 comprises 12 residues. DNA for the CDR3: TGCAGCGTTGGGACAGGGAACTATGGCTACACCTTC. It yields the protein CSVGTGNYGYTF. Together with reference TRBV29-1 and TRBJ1-2, the CDR3 gives the full variable domain: SAVISQKPSRDICQRGTSLTIQCQVDSQVTMMFWYRQQPGQSLTLIATANQGSEATYESGFVIDKFPISRPNLTFSTLTVSNMSPEDSSIYLCSVGTGNYGYTFGSGTRLTVV.

The chain links TRBV9 to TRBJ2-3; the D gene is possibly TRBD2 (6 bases). Germline V CDR1 and CDR2: SGDLS, YYNGEE. V was shortened by 0 bases and J by 2 bases, with 13 bases between the two germline ends. CDR3 size: 16 residues. This chain's CDR3 is CASSVATEGLTDTQYF. The CDR3 bases are TGTGCCAGCAGCGTAGCTACGGAGGGGCTCACAGATACGCAGTATTTT.